The 8 T cell receptor beta chains given below trace back to one sample, sequenced in a study of blood T cell repertoires in COVID-19. The table came from immunoSEQ multiplex PCR; TCRdb's copy has only in-frame clones and leaves some out. The sample has around 280,000 clones, about 86% seen once; the top ten hold 2.1%. Sample: peripheral blood. The receptors come from a woman between 25 and 40 years old who had recovered from COVID-19.

The chain uses TRBV5-6 and TRBJ2-3; D possibly corresponds to TRBD1 (6 bases). The V end was cut by 4 bases, the J end by 2 bases, with 14 bases between. The CDR3 runs 15 residues. Germline CDR1 SGHDT, CDR2 YYEEEE. The CDR3 DNA reads TGTGCCAGCAGCCCCGGACAGATGAACACAGATACGCAGTATTTT. Amino acid sequence: CASSPGQMNTDTQYF.

The V and J genes are TRBV5-8 and TRBJ1-1; 7 nucleotides line up with TRBD1. The CDR3 has 15 amino acids. Germline V gene lookup returns CDR1 SGHTS and CDR2 YDEGEE. J was trimmed by 1 base and V by 4 bases; bases with no gene match: 7. The CDR3 DNA is TGTGCCAGCAGCCAGGCCCGGACAGGGAACACTGAAGCTTTCTTT. Protein: CASSQARTGNTEAFF.

The V and J genes are TRBV25-1 and TRBJ1-6; tentatively, D is TRBD1 (5 bases). V lost 6 bases, J lost 5 bases, and 17 bases lay in between. The CDR3 contains 16 residues. CDR1 MGHDK and CDR2 SYGVNS come from the germline V gene. CDR3 region: CASRLDTPGNNSPLHF. CDR3 nucleotide sequence: TGTGCCAGCAGACTGGACACGCCTGGGAATAATTCACCCCTCCACTTT.

The gene calls are TRBV4-2 and TRBJ1-4; the D gene is possibly TRBD1 (5 bases). Germline V gene lookup returns CDR1 LGHNA and CDR2 YNFKEQ. V gave up 3 bases and J gave up 5 bases, with 16 bases separating them. The CDR3 spans 16 residues. The CDR3: CASSQGRTGENEKLFF. The DNA of the CDR3 is TGTGCCAGCAGCCAGGGGAGGACGGGGGAAAATGAAAAACTGTTTTTT.

The chain joins TRBV29-1 to TRBJ2-1; D is ambiguous. Germline assignment: CDR1 SQVTM and CDR2 ANQGSEA. This CDR3 has 13 amino acids. Trimming took off 8 bases at V and 6 bases at J, with 17 bases between the two ends. CDR3: CSTTASLTNEQFF. The CDR3 DNA sequence: TGCAGCACCACTGCCTCGCTTACCAATGAGCAGTTCTTC.

The chain has TRBV5-8 and TRBJ1-3; no clear D gene. The ends were cut back, 2 bases at V and 0 bases at J, with 12 bases in the middle. The CDR3 is made up of 16 amino acids. CDR1 is SGHTS, CDR2 YDEGEE, per germline. The CDR3 reads CASSLLNSGSGNTIYF. The CDR3, as DNA: TGTGCCAGCAGCTTACTCAATTCGGGCTCTGGAAACACCATATATTTT.

J is TRBJ1-5 and V is TRBV19; D might be TRBD1 (5 bases). The CDR3 is 16 residues long. Trimming removed 5 bases from V and 4 bases from J, with 18 bases in between. Germline CDR1 and CDR2: LNHDA and SQIVND (reference sequence). The CDR3 sequence is CASSYGPDNGNQPQHF. The CDR3 DNA reads TGTGCCAGTAGTTATGGGCCGGACAACGGGAATCAGCCCCAGCATTTT. Full variable domain (outside the CDR3, taken from reference TRBV19 and TRBJ1-5): DGGITQSPKYLFRKEGQNVTLSCEQNLNHDAMYWYRQDPGQGLRLIYYSQIVNDFQKGDIAEGYSVSREKKESFPLTVTSAQKNPTAFYLCASSYGPDNGNQPQHFGDGTRLSIL.

Concerning this clone: Germline is not matched at one junction end, which may reflect a read error. The chain links TRBV11-2 to TRBJ2-7; 8 nucleotides match TRBD1. The CDR3 runs to 13 residues. CDR1 and CDR2 from the germline V gene are SGHAT and FQNNGV. CDR3 amino acids: CASTLQGAYEQYF. Here the CDR3 DNA reads TGTGCCAGCACCTTACAGGGGGCCTACGAGCAGTACTTC.